These 18 T cell receptor beta chains were sequenced from one sample in a study of cytomegalovirus exposure and HLA in healthy donors. The study ran its PCR with 60 Vbeta and 13 Jbeta primers. Measured with immunoSEQ multiplex PCR; TCRdb has only the in-frame clones, and not every one. The sample consists of around 150,000 clones, 68% of them appearing once. Specimen: PBMCs. These receptors all stem from a woman aged 35 to 49 in good health and CMV-seropositive.

V usage is TRBV27 and J usage is TRBJ1-1; tentative D call: TRBD1 (6 bases). V was clipped by 3 bases and J by 3 bases, with 8 bases between them. Per the germline V gene, CDR1 is MNHEY and CDR2 is SMNVEV (reference sequence). The CDR3 runs 13 residues. This CDR3 is CASSLGGHTEAFF. CDR3 DNA: TGTGCCAGCAGTTTGGGGGGGCACACTGAAGCTTTCTTT.

CDR3 DNA sequence: TGCGCCAGCAGCGATTCTAGCGGCCAAGAGACCCAGTACTTC. It is translated as CASSDSSGQETQYF. This sequence joins TRBV4-1 and TRBJ2-5, with 7 bases lining up with TRBD2. Germline CDR1 reads MGHRA; CDR2 reads YSYEKL. The V and J ends lost 5 bases and 1 base, in that order; junction bases with no gene match: 4. This CDR3 region has 14 residues.

CDR3 amino acids: CASKEGTGLSSYNSPLHF. The CDR3 bases are TGCGCCAGCAAGGAAGGGACAGGCTTAAGCTCCTATAATTCACCCCTCCACTTT. The gene calls are TRBV5-1 and TRBJ1-6; the match to TRBD1 covers 8 bases. Germline assignment: CDR1 SGHRS and CDR2 YFSETQ. The CDR3 consists of 18 residues. Trimming cost V 6 bases and J 0 bases; bases outside gene matches: 11.

This clone was picked up one time. The chain is built from TRBV7-2 and TRBJ2-2; 13 bases align to TRBD2. The CDR3 contains 16 residues. Germline assignment: CDR1 SGHTA and CDR2 FQGNSA. The J segment lost 3 bases and the V segment lost 4 bases, leaving 2 bases of the junction unmatched. The CDR3 DNA reads as TGTGCCAGCAGCTGGACTAGCGGGAGTGACACCGGGGAGCTGTTTTTT. Its protein product is CASSWTSGSDTGELFF.

As concerns this clone: Different DNA sequences within this sample yield the same CDR3. This rearrangement joins TRBV29-1 to TRBJ2-4, with a possible D match to TRBD2 (5 bases). The length of the CDR3 is 13 residues. Germline assignment: CDR1 SQVTM and CDR2 ANQGSEA. With 6 bases removed from V and 0 bases from J, the gap between germline ends came to 9 bases. CDR3 DNA: TGCAGCGTCGGAGGATTAGCCAAAAACATTCAGTACTTC. Residues: CSVGGLAKNIQYF.

This clone was seen more than once but under ten times. The rearrangement links TRBV7-2 to TRBJ1-5, with D tentatively TRBD1 (5 bases). V gave up 5 bases and J gave up 7 bases, with 12 bases separating them. CDR1 SGHTA and CDR2 FQGNSA come from the germline V gene. The CDR3 sequence is 13 residues long. CDR3 sequence reads: CASSPQTDQPQHF. The CDR3 bases are TGTGCCAGCAGCCCGCAGACAGACCAGCCCCAGCATTTT.

The chain employs TRBV5-1 and TRBJ1-1; 7 positions agree with TRBD1. The V segment lost 4 bases and the J segment 3 bases; nucleotides outside the gene matches: 15. Germline CDR1 is SGHRS and CDR2 is YFSETQ. The CDR3 sequence is 17 residues long. This CDR3 reads CASSLHPEQGRHTEAFF. Here the CDR3 DNA reads TGCGCCAGCAGCCTCCATCCCGAACAGGGGAGGCACACTGAAGCTTTCTTT.

The chain carries TRBV28 and TRBJ1-2, with D perhaps TRBD1 (6 bases). Germline V gives CDR1 MDHEN, CDR2 SYDVKM. The V end lost 8 bases, the J end lost 4 bases, and 17 bases lay between the germline ends. This CDR3 contains 14 residues. The DNA for the CDR3 is TGTGCCAGCCTTCGGGGGGGCGCAGGCTATGGCTACACCTTC. Translation: CASLRGGAGYGYTF.

V usage is TRBV19 and J usage is TRBJ2-3, with 7 bases aligning to TRBD2. Germline values: CDR1 LNHDA, CDR2 SQIVND (reference sequence). J was trimmed by 1 base and V by 9 bases; bases with no gene match: 4. CDR3 length equals 13 residues. The CDR3 is CASRGERTDTQYF. The CDR3 DNA reads as TGTGCCAGCCGGGGGGAACGCACAGATACGCAGTATTTT.

V usage is TRBV2 and J usage is TRBJ2-2; D is perhaps TRBD1 (5 bases). Germline V lookup: CDR1 SNHLY, CDR2 FYNNEI. V shed 7 bases and J shed 5 bases, with 14 bases lying between them. The CDR3 sequence is 14 residues long. CDR3 loop: CASMARTRTGELFF. Written as DNA, the CDR3 is TGTGCCAGCATGGCCCGGACAAGGACCGGGGAGCTGTTTTTT.

The chain uses TRBV9 and TRBJ1-4, with 7 bases lining up with TRBD1. The CDR3 spans 13 residues. Germline V gene lookup returns CDR1 SGDLS and CDR2 YYNGEE. V dropped 3 bases and J dropped 6; count of bases not matched to a gene: 2. The CDR3, as DNA: TGTGCCAGCAGCGGAGGGACAGATGAAAAACTGTTTTTT. Amino acid sequence: CASSGGTDEKLFF.

This clone was detected a few times. The chain recombines TRBV9 with TRBJ1-3, with D unresolved. The CDR3 runs 15 residues. The V gene's germline CDR1 is SGDLS and CDR2 YYNGEE. The V and J ends lost 2 bases and 0 bases respectively, with 9 bases between them. The CDR3 DNA follows: TGTGCCAGCAGCGTGACGGGGAACTCTGGAAACACCATATATTTT. Its translation is CASSVTGNSGNTIYF.

The rearrangement uses TRBV6-5 and TRBJ1-2, with 10 bases that match TRBD1. V trimming: 6 bases; J trimming: 9 bases; junction bases outside the gene matches: 4. CDR1 MNHEY and CDR2 SVGAGI come from the germline V gene. This CDR3 is built from 12 residues. Here the CDR3 reads CASSPGQGRYTF. CDR3 DNA sequence: TGTGCCAGCAGCCCGGGACAGGGGCGCTACACCTTC.

The gene calls are TRBV29-1 and TRBJ1-1; 7 bases are shared with TRBD1. Losses at the gene ends were 6 bases for V and 3 bases for J; bases not matched to a gene: 10. The CDR3 is 14 residues long. CDR1 and CDR2 (germline): SQVTM, ANQGSEA. CDR3 DNA sequence: TGCAGCGTAAATCCGACAGGGCTATACACTGAAGCTTTCTTT. It translates to CSVNPTGLYTEAFF.

The CDR3 sequence is CASSLDRVGETQYF. In DNA form, the CDR3 reads TGTGCCAGCAGTTTAGACAGGGTGGGGGAGACCCAGTACTTC. This rearrangement joins TRBV28 to TRBJ2-5; TRBD1 matches 7 bases. The CDR3 length is 14 residues. J lost 5 bases, V lost 2 bases, and 5 bases had no gene match. CDR1 is MDHEN and CDR2 is SYDVKM in the germline V gene.

The chain is built from TRBV5-4 and TRBJ2-5; 7 bases line up with TRBD2. V gave up 0 bases and J gave up 2 bases; unmatched junction bases: 10. This CDR3 has 17 residues. Germline V gives CDR1 SGHNT, CDR2 YYREEE (reference sequence). CDR3 coding DNA: TGTGCCAGCAGCTTGGGGGTGGGAGGGAGAGAACAAGAGACCCAGTACTTC. It translates to CASSLGVGGREQETQYF.

This chain links TRBV9 with TRBJ2-5; possible D gene TRBD2, 5 bases. Per the germline V gene, CDR1 is SGDLS and CDR2 is YYNGEE. Trimming removed 0 bases at V and 3 bases at J, with 6 bases between. The CDR3 consists of 13 residues. CDR3 residues: CASSVGAEETQYF. CDR3 DNA sequence: TGTGCCAGCAGCGTAGGAGCGGAAGAGACCCAGTACTTC.

In this sample, this clone turned up once. The V and J genes are TRBV7-9 and TRBJ2-5, with 11 bases lining up with TRBD2. CDR1 and CDR2 from the germline V gene are SEHNR and FQNEAQ (reference sequence). V gave up 5 bases and J gave up 0 bases; unmatched junction bases: 5. CDR3 length equals 16 residues. The DNA for the CDR3 is TGTGCCAGCAGCCCACCGACTAGCGGGAACCAAGAGACCCAGTACTTC. This gives the protein CASSPPTSGNQETQYF.